This is a list of T cell receptor beta chains from one sample in a study of T cell repertoires in cytomegalovirus infection. One entry per CDR3 protein results from TCRdb running MiXCR on the reads. This repertoire shows about 530,000 distinct CDR3 sequences, 26% found once; its top ten account for approximately 13%. Specimen: PBMCs. The source of these receptors is a human donor in good health (CMV status not recorded). Some clones in this sample may be carry-over from other donors' samples. Each CDR3 is given with its conserved first and last residue. Each record gives: clone size, D gene, J gene, V gene, CDR3 protein, CDR3 DNA. A D gene is named only where the DNA matches it firmly. Clone size is not always given. Where it is, it says once, few, many or a class for expanded clones.

NA,NA,TRBJ1-1,TRBV5-1,CASSLNAIMNTEAFF,TGCGCCAGCAGCTTGAACGCAATAATGAACACTGAAGCTTTCTTT
many,TRBD2,TRBJ2-3,TRBV28,CASSLIPAGGPVSTDTQYF,TGTGCCAGCAGTTTAATCCCCGCGGGAGGACCAGTCAGCACAGATACGCAGTATTTT
few,NA,TRBJ1-2,TRBV7-2,CASSLGSRGQEGGYTF,TGTGCCAGCAGCTTAGGAAGTCGGGGGCAAGAAGGTGGCTACACCTTC
few,TRBD1,TRBJ2-5,TRBV28,CASSLRTGGVETQYF,TGTGCCAGCAGTTTGCGAACAGGGGGTGTGGAGACCCAGTACTTC
many,TRBD1,TRBJ1-1,TRBV7-2,CASSLEGTGDTEAFF,TGTGCCAGCAGCTTAGAAGGGACAGGGGACACTGAAGCTTTCTTT
many,TRBD2,TRBJ2-5,TRBV7-2,CASSSGLAGVGQETQYF,TGTGCCAGCAGCTCAGGACTAGCGGGAGTAGGGCAAGAGACCCAGTACTTC
NA,NA,TRBJ2-2,TRBV29-1,CSAEGTMAGELFF,TGCAGCGCCGAGGGGACCATGGCCGGGGAGCTGTTTTTT
many,TRBD1,TRBJ1-5,TRBV28,CASFRQGAGQPQHF,TGTGCCAGCTTTAGACAGGGGGCTGGTCAGCCCCAGCATTTT
many,NA,TRBJ1-5,TRBV7-8,CASSSHPTIPTQPQHF,TGTGCCAGCAGCTCCCACCCGACGATTCCGACCCAGCCCCAGCATTTT
NA,NA,TRBJ2-2,TRBV7-8,CASSLEAATGELFF,TGTGCCAGCAGCTTAGAGGCCGCAACCGGGGAGCTGTTTTTT
NA,NA,TRBJ1-6,TRBV3-1,CASSQSAGSYNSPLHF,TGTGCCAGCAGCCAATCTGCTGGCTCCTATAATTCACCCCTCCACTTT
NA,TRBD1,TRBJ1-6,TRBV12-5,CASGGQGDISPLHF,TGTGCTAGTGGGGGACAGGGGGACATTTCACCCCTCCACTTT
NA,NA,TRBJ1-2,TRBV20-1,CSASPSDGYTF,TGCAGTGCTAGTCCCTCAGATGGCTACACCTTC
few,TRBD1,TRBJ2-1,TRBV6-1,CASSDQGDEQFF,TGTGCCAGCAGTGACCAGGGGGATGAGCAGTTCTTC
few,TRBD1,TRBJ2-7,TRBV6-2/TRBV6-3,CASRDPGQPSYEQYF,TGTGCCAGCAGGGATCCGGGACAGCCCTCCTACGAGCAGTACTTC
NA,NA,TRBJ2-3,TRBV11-2,CASNFGTDTQYF,TGTGCCAGCAACTTCGGCACAGATACGCAGTATTTT
few,NA,TRBJ1-2,TRBV5-6,CASSLTQASYGYTF,TGTGCCAGCAGCCTCACGCAGGCAAGCTATGGCTACACCTTC
NA,TRBD1,TRBJ1-5,TRBV11-2,CASSPSVGTGVRFGNQPQHF,TGTGCCAGCAGCCCTTCTGTGGGGACAGGGGTGCGTTTTGGTAATCAGCCCCAGCATTTT
NA,TRBD1,TRBJ2-2,TRBV5-1,CASAGTGLFGELFF,TGCGCCAGCGCCGGGACAGGGTTATTCGGGGAGCTGTTTTTT
many,TRBD2,TRBJ2-1,TRBV7-2,CASTPGLGAPFF,TGTGCCAGCACCCCCGGACTAGGCGCTCCGTTCTTC
NA,TRBD1,TRBJ2-5,TRBV28,CASSFRLGQGAQETQYF,TGTGCCAGCAGTTTCCGCCTCGGACAGGGGGCTCAAGAGACCCAGTACTTC
few,TRBD2,TRBJ2-3,TRBV7-2,CASSTGLAGVPDTQYF,TGTGCCAGCAGCACGGGACTAGCGGGAGTGCCAGATACGCAGTATTTT
few,TRBD2,TRBJ2-3,TRBV4-2,CASSPLTSGSTDTQYF,TGTGCCAGCAGCCCCTTGACTAGCGGGAGCACAGATACGCAGTATTTT
NA,NA,TRBJ2-1,TRBV5-4,CASSRETLSSYNEQFF,TGTGCCAGCAGCCGGGAGACCCTGAGCTCCTACAATGAGCAGTTCTTC
few,NA,TRBJ2-2,TRBV5-6,CASSSNRDFLIPPGELFF,TGTGCCAGCAGTTCAAACCGGGACTTTCTAATCCCTCCCGGGGAGCTGTTTTTT
NA,TRBD1,TRBJ2-4,TRBV28,CASRGTVADQYF,TGTGCCAGCAGGGGGACAGTCGCTGATCAGTACTTC
few,TRBD2,TRBJ2-1,TRBV20-1,CSATRTRAYNEQFF,TGCAGTGCTACCCGGACTAGGGCCTACAATGAGCAGTTCTTC
few,NA,TRBJ2-2,TRBV7-6,CATDLGLDGELFF,TGTGCCACAGACCTCGGATTAGACGGGGAGCTGTTTTTT
many,TRBD2,TRBJ2-7,TRBV7-2,CASSLSTSDYEQYF,TGTGCCAGCAGCTTGTCGACTAGCGATTACGAGCAGTACTTC
many,NA,TRBJ2-1,TRBV7-8,CASSLGRLAWEQFF,TGTGCCAGCAGCTTAGGACGGCTCGCATGGGAGCAGTTCTTC
NA,TRBD2,TRBJ2-3,TRBV20-1,CSARDLGLAHTDTQYF,TGCAGTGCTAGAGATTTGGGACTAGCCCACACAGATACGCAGTATTTT
NA,NA,TRBJ1-1,TRBV7-9,CASSAARLRTTEAFF,TGTGCCAGCTCGGCGGCCAGACTTCGGACCACTGAAGCTTTCTTT
many,NA,TRBJ2-3,TRBV7-8,CASSLAPIITDTQYF,TGTGCCAGCAGCTTAGCTCCTATCATCACAGATACGCAGTATTTT
many,NA,TRBJ2-5,TRBV18,CASSPADFSYQETQYF,TGTGCCAGCTCACCTGCTGACTTTTCGTACCAAGAGACCCAGTACTTC
few,NA,TRBJ2-7,TRBV6-2/TRBV6-3,CASNDQGTDEQYF,TGTGCCAGCAATGATCAGGGTACCGACGAGCAGTACTTC
NA,NA,TRBJ2-6,TRBV7-3,CASSLDLVSSGANVLTF,TGTGCCAGCAGCTTAGACCTAGTGAGCTCTGGGGCCAACGTCCTGACTTTC
many,TRBD1,TRBJ1-1,TRBV12-3/TRBV12-4,CASRRTQGAWNTEAFF,TGTGCCAGCAGGCGCACCCAGGGGGCTTGGAACACTGAAGCTTTCTTT
few,TRBD1,TRBJ2-2,TRBV2,CASGLQGAAGELFF,TGTGCCAGCGGATTACAGGGGGCGGCCGGGGAGCTGTTTTTT
many,TRBD2,TRBJ2-3,TRBV7-2,CASSVLAASTDTQYF,TGTGCCAGCAGCGTGCTAGCGGCAAGCACAGATACGCAGTATTTT
many,NA,TRBJ2-2,TRBV7-9,CASSTWIKTNTGELFF,TGTGCCAGCAGCACATGGATCAAAACGAACACCGGGGAGCTGTTTTTT
many,TRBD2,TRBJ2-5,TRBV7-2,CASSSLTSGRGETQYF,TGTGCCAGCAGCTCGCTGACTAGCGGGAGAGGAGAGACCCAGTACTTC